This T cell receptor (beta chain) originates from a study of T cells in localized non-small cell lung cancer. Findings and limits, study-wide: Median about 56 top-100 tumor clones were shared with paired adjacent lung. Increased T cell density in blood showed an association with longer overall survival. Uninvolved adjacent lung showed higher T cell clonality than tumor. Sequencing was limited to one tumor region, leaving the possibility of heterogeneity open.

A word on this clone: Its cognate antigen is unknown.

Libraries were prepared by immunoSEQ multiplex PCR; TCRdb keeps only in-frame clonotypes and omits some of them. The sample records 60,000 to 75,000 clones, roughly 80% being singletons. This TCR derives from a man aged 40 to 70 with stage II lung adenocarcinoma. The sample here was PBMCs, taken before any cancer treatment.

CDR3 sequence: CASSSGQSTETQYF. The DNA for the CDR3 is TGTGCCAGCAGCTCGGGACAGAGTACAGAGACCCAGTACTTC. This chain connects TRBV7-9 to TRBJ2-5, with TRBD1 identical over 7 bases. Germline assignment: CDR1 SEHNR and CDR2 FQNEAQ (reference sequence). Trimming removed 4 bases from V and 4 bases from J; junction bases left unmatched: 6. The CDR3 is 14 residues long. The whole variable domain, filled in from reference TRBV7-9 and TRBJ2-5, reads DTGVSQNPRHKITKRGQNVTFRCDPISEHNRLYWYRQTLGQGPEFLTYFQNEAQLEKSRLLSDRFSAERPKGSFSTLEIQRTEQGDSAMYLCASSSGQSTETQYFGPGTRLLVL.